The 28 T cell receptor beta chains presented below share a single source sample, sequenced in a study of CD8 T cells in ankylosing spondylitis. Overall study results and limits: Blood of patients with ankylosing spondylitis appeared to be characterized by a TCR beta motif of several highly homologous variants.

TCRdb re-derived calls from the 5' RACE reads in MiXCR, one entry per CDR3 protein. The repertoire has about 420,000 distinct CDR3 sequences, approximately 20% of them found once; the top ten carry 16%. These receptors' antigens are unknown. Sequenced material: blood, either unsorted or a sorted T cell fraction (not recorded which). These receptors were obtained from a male donor with ankylosing spondylitis.

This clonotype showed up many times. This rearrangement joins TRBV10-3 to TRBJ1-1; D ambiguous. The CDR3 length is 14 residues. Trimming removed 0 bases from V and 1 base from J, with 6 bases in between. Per the germline V gene, CDR1 is ENHRY and CDR2 is SYGVKD. The CDR3 region is CAISESSKNTEAFF. CDR3 DNA sequence: TGTGCCATCAGTGAGTCGTCAAAGAACACTGAAGCTTTCTTT.

The V call is TRBV20-1, the J call TRBJ2-1, with TRBD2 matching over 8 bases. Trimming at V came to 3 bases and at J to 0 bases, leaving 1 base not matched to a gene. Germline V gene data show CDR1 as DFQATT and CDR2 as SNEGSKA (reference sequence). CDR3 length equals 14 residues. The CDR3 bases are TGCAGTGCTAGTACTAGCGGCTCCTACAATGAGCAGTTCTTC. This codes for CSASTSGSYNEQFF.

V usage is TRBV29-1 and J usage is TRBJ1-5; tentatively, D is TRBD1 (5 bases). Germline CDR1 reads SQVTM; CDR2 reads ANQGSEA. CDR3 length: 15 amino acids. The CDR3 DNA is TGCATCCCCGACGAGGGGAGGTATAGCAATCAGCCCCAGCATTTT. Its protein is CIPDEGRYSNQPQHF.

This clonotype was seen only a few times. The chain has TRBV20-1 and TRBJ1-4, with 9 bases fitting TRBD1. The CDR3 loop spans 13 amino acids. Germline trimming cut 3 bases from V and 5 bases from J; bases unmatched to any gene: 1. Germline V gene sequence: CDR1 DFQATT, CDR2 SNEGSKA (reference sequence). The CDR3 reads CSASGTGNEKLFF. The CDR3 coding sequence is TGCAGTGCTAGTGGGACAGGGAATGAAAAACTGTTTTTT.

This clonotype was found a few times. The genes are TRBV20-1 and TRBJ1-4; a possible D gene is TRBD1 (5 bases). Germline V gives CDR1 DFQATT, CDR2 SNEGSKA (reference sequence). With 3 bases removed from V and 5 bases from J, the gap between germline ends came to 13 bases. The CDR3 runs to 14 residues. In DNA, the CDR3 is TGCAGTGCTAGTTGGGGGGGGGTAAATGAAAAACTGTTTTTT. Encoded protein: CSASWGGVNEKLFF.

The chain has TRBV12-3 or TRBV12-4 and TRBJ2-7, with D perhaps given as TRBD1 or TRBD2 (5 bases each). Deletions cut 6 bases from V and 7 bases from J, with 19 bases between. The CDR3 has 14 amino acids. CDR3 sequence (DNA): TGTGCCAGCAGCAACCGGGACGATGGTAGAGAGCAGTACTTC. Its translation is CASSNRDDGREQYF.

V gene TRBV5-1 combines with J gene TRBJ2-1, with TRBD1 matching over 11 bases. In germline, CDR1 is SGHRS, CDR2 YFSETQ. V shed 5 bases, J shed 6 bases, and the junction held 7 bases outside the gene matches. CDR3 length equals 15 residues. The CDR3 region has the DNA TGCGCCAGCAGGCAGGACAGGGGGCTTCGCAATGAGCAGTTCTTC. The encoded protein is CASRQDRGLRNEQFF.

The chain links TRBV27 to TRBJ2-5; 7 bases match TRBD1. This CDR3 has 14 amino acids. CDR1 MNHEY and CDR2 SMNVEV come from the germline V gene (reference sequence). After removal of 0 bases from V and 6 bases from J, the junction contained 4 bases not matched to a gene. The CDR3 loop is CASSLSTGQQTQYF. The CDR3 DNA reads TGTGCCAGCAGTTTATCGACAGGGCAACAGACCCAGTACTTC.

V gene TRBV4-3 combines with J gene TRBJ2-2; D not certain. Germline CDR1 and CDR2: LGHNA and YSLEER. V gave up 1 base and J gave up 0 bases, with 6 bases separating them. This CDR3 is built from 15 residues. In nucleotides, the CDR3 is TGCGCCAGCAGCCAAGGGAGAGCGAACACCGGGGAGCTGTTTTTT. This gives the protein CASSQGRANTGELFF.

This clonotype appeared many times. The V and J genes are TRBV7-2 and TRBJ1-4; D is unclear. The length of the CDR3 is 15 residues. CDR1 is SGHTA, CDR2 FQGNSA, per germline. Deletions cut 6 bases from V and 0 bases from J, with 11 bases between. The CDR3 DNA reads TGTGCCAGCAGTCCCTTCGGGACAACTAATGAAAAACTGTTTTTT. It specifies CASSPFGTTNEKLFF.

The CDR3 sequence is CASSLDLFQGYEKLFF. The CDR3 DNA reads TGTGCCAGCAGCTTAGACTTGTTTCAGGGATATGAAAAACTGTTTTTT. This sequence joins TRBV7-2 and TRBJ1-4; D perhaps matches TRBD1 (5 bases). The germline V gene encodes CDR1 SGHTA and CDR2 FQGNSA. V lost 1 base, J lost 6 bases, and 15 bases lay in between. There are 16 residues in the CDR3.

This chain connects TRBV25-1 to TRBJ2-2; D remains ambiguous. This CDR3 contains 13 residues. Germline assignment: CDR1 MGHDK and CDR2 SYGVNS. Trimming pared 0 bases from V and 6 bases from J, leaving 5 bases between. CDR3 bases: TGTGCCAGCAGTGAATATTTCGCCGGGGAGCTGTTTTTT. It yields the protein CASSEYFAGELFF. Full variable domain (rest looked up from reference TRBV25-1 and TRBJ2-2): EADIYQTPRYLVIGTGKKITLECSQTMGHDKMYWYQQDPGMELHLIHYSYGVNSTEKGDLSSESTVSRIRTEHFPLTLESARPSHTSQYLCASSEYFAGELFFGEGSRLTVL.

In its sample, this clonotype was seen many times. V usage is TRBV7-9 and J usage is TRBJ2-1; TRBD1 might be the D (6 bases). The V end was cut by 8 bases, the J end by 5 bases, with 13 bases between. The CDR3 is made up of 13 amino acids. The germline CDR1 and CDR2 sequences are SEHNR and FQNEAQ (reference sequence). The CDR3 here is CASVYRVDNEQFF. CDR3 nucleotides: TGTGCCAGCGTGTACAGGGTGGACAATGAGCAGTTCTTC. The full variable domain, completed using reference TRBV7-9 and TRBJ2-1, is DTGVSQNPRHKITKRGQNVTFRCDPISEHNRLYWYRQTLGQGPEFLTYFQNEAQLEKSRLLSDRFSAERPKGSFSTLEIQRTEQGDSAMYLCASVYRVDNEQFFGPGTRLTVL.

In its sample, this clonotype was seen a few times. The chain carries TRBV11-3 and TRBJ2-1; perhaps TRBD2 as D (7 bases). The length of the CDR3 is 14 residues. The germline V gene has CDR1 SGHNT and CDR2 YENEEA. The ends were cut back, 2 bases at V and 8 bases at J, with 13 bases in the middle. The CDR3 spells CASSLREGGDEQFF. The CDR3 region has the DNA TGTGCCAGCAGCTTAAGGGAAGGGGGGGATGAGCAGTTCTTC. Complete variable domain (other parts from reference TRBV11-3 and TRBJ2-1): EAGVVQSPRYKIIEKKQPVAFWCNPISGHNTLYWYLQNLGQGPELLIRYENEEAVDDSQLPKDRFSAERLKGVDSTLKIQPAELGDSAVYLCASSLREGGDEQFFGPGTRLTVL.

The chain is built from TRBV4-2 and TRBJ1-1; maybe TRBD1 (6 bases). Germline V gene sequence: CDR1 LGHNA, CDR2 YNFKEQ. V was pared by 0 bases and J by 11 bases, with 19 bases between. The CDR3 has 15 residues. The CDR3 nucleotides read TGTGCCAGCAGCCAAGACAACGGGCCAGGGGATTGGGCTTTCTTT. It codes for CASSQDNGPGDWAFF.

The table lists this clonotype with a few counts. The chain recombines TRBV20-1 with TRBJ1-6; D may be TRBD1 (6 bases). The ends were cut back, 6 bases at V and 10 bases at J, with 16 bases in the middle. The length of the CDR3 is 13 residues. Looked up from germline, CDR1 is DFQATT and CDR2 is SNEGSKA (reference sequence). This CDR3 reads CSAQPGGTSPLHF. Written as DNA, the CDR3 is TGCAGTGCCCAACCGGGAGGGACATCACCCCTCCACTTT.

This clonotype was counted a single time. The chain uses TRBV7-9 and TRBJ1-2; possibly TRBD1 for D (6 bases). The germline gives CDR1 SEHNR, CDR2 FQNEAQ (reference sequence). Trimming left V 5 bases short and J 7 bases short, with 20 bases between. The CDR3 extends over 15 amino acids. CDR3 amino acids: CASSKGGAAGGGYTF. In nucleotides, the CDR3 is TGTGCCAGCAGCAAAGGGGGTGCAGCAGGTGGTGGCTACACCTTC.

The J gene is TRBJ1-6, the V gene TRBV11-2, with D maybe TRBD1 (6 bases). Trimming removed 2 bases at V and 7 bases at J, with 12 bases between. Germline-derived CDR1 and CDR2 are SGHAT and FQNNGV. The CDR3 runs to 15 residues. The CDR3 region is CASSLWGRPNSPLHF. In nucleotides, the CDR3 is TGTGCCAGCAGCTTATGGGGGCGGCCCAATTCACCCCTCCACTTT.

The gene calls are TRBV12-3 or TRBV12-4 and TRBJ1-5; no definite D call. The ends were cut back, 6 bases at V and 4 bases at J, with 16 bases in the middle. The CDR3 is 15 amino acids. The CDR3 bases are TGTGCCAGCAGCTCAACGGCCGGGGTTAATCAGCCCCAGCATTTT. Translating it yields CASSSTAGVNQPQHF.

This clonotype has only a few counts. The rearrangement links TRBV12-3 or TRBV12-4 to TRBJ1-5, with D possibly matching TRBD1 (5 bases). The V end lost 6 bases, the J end lost 6 bases, and 12 bases lay between the germline ends. CDR3 length: 13 amino acids. The CDR3 DNA follows: TGTGCCAGCAGATTGCAGGGTAGTCAGCCCCAGCATTTT. Amino acids: CASRLQGSQPQHF.

The chain couples TRBV18 to TRBJ2-3; unclear D gene. Trimming cost V 3 bases and J 2 bases, with 12 bases left between them. There are 15 residues in the CDR3. Germline CDR1 KGHSH, CDR2 LQKENI. This chain's CDR3 is CASSPARSPTDTQYF. As DNA, the CDR3 is TGTGCCAGCTCACCGGCGAGATCACCCACAGATACGCAGTATTTT.

This clonotype appeared a few times. This rearrangement joins TRBV29-1 to TRBJ1-6; tentatively, D is TRBD1 (5 bases). The CDR3 consists of 15 residues. V dropped 6 bases and J dropped 0 bases, with 12 bases sitting between them. Germline lookup yields CDR1 SQVTM and CDR2 ANQGSEA. CDR3 amino acids: CSVRRDSSYNSPLHF. CDR3 nucleotide sequence: TGCAGCGTCCGCAGGGATTCCTCCTATAATTCACCCCTCCACTTT.

The J gene is TRBJ2-1, the V gene TRBV6-2 or TRBV6-3; the match to TRBD1 covers 7 bases. Unmatched junction bases numbered 8, after V lost 2 bases and J lost 4 bases. Germline V gives CDR1 MNHEY, CDR2 SVGEGT. The CDR3 extends over 16 amino acids. CDR3 region: CASSYNPGGSYNEQFF. The CDR3 DNA sequence: TGTGCCAGCAGTTACAATCCAGGGGGTTCTTACAATGAGCAGTTCTTC.

The rearrangement links TRBV7-9 to TRBJ1-3; D is ambiguous. V lost 5 bases and J lost 15, with 20 bases in between. Germline CDR1 reads SEHNR; CDR2 reads FQNEAQ (reference sequence). CDR3 size: 13 residues. The CDR3: CASSPIWFPVRYF. CDR3 nucleotides: TGTGCCAGCAGCCCAATATGGTTCCCGGTTCGATATTTT.

CDR3 region: CASSYGGQGGRETQYF. DNA for the CDR3: TGTGCCAGCAGTTATGGGGGACAGGGAGGGCGGGAGACCCAGTACTTC. The chain has TRBV6-5 and TRBJ2-5; 9 bases match TRBD1. The germline V gene encodes CDR1 MNHEY and CDR2 SVGAGI. V lost 3 bases, J lost 5 bases, and 10 bases stayed unmatched. The CDR3 is made up of 16 amino acids.

The CDR3 bases are TGTGCCATCAGTGAGTCAGGTGACCAGGGCACAGATACGCAGTATTTT. It is translated as CAISESGDQGTDTQYF. This chain uses TRBV10-3 with TRBJ2-3; D is unresolved. Trimming pared 0 bases from V and 1 base from J, leaving 11 bases between. The CDR3 loop spans 16 amino acids. Looked up from germline, CDR1 is ENHRY and CDR2 is SYGVKD.

This clonotype was counted between two and nine times. This chain connects TRBV7-9 to TRBJ2-7; TRBD1 is a possible D gene (6 bases). This CDR3 is built from 13 residues. V lost 7 bases to trimming and J lost 5 bases, with 15 bases between them. The germline gives CDR1 SEHNR, CDR2 FQNEAQ (reference sequence). In DNA form, the CDR3 reads TGTGCCAGCAAGATTACCCGGGACAACGAGCAGTACTTC. It is translated as CASKITRDNEQYF.

The V gene is TRBV5-1, the J gene TRBJ2-5; D might be TRBD1 or TRBD2, each matching 5 bases. The CDR3 runs 14 residues. Germline V lookup: CDR1 SGHRS, CDR2 YFSETQ. V lost 3 bases, J lost 4 bases, and 13 bases lay in between. The CDR3 loop is CASSSPGTGETQYF. The CDR3 nucleotides read TGCGCCAGCAGCTCGCCCGGGACGGGAGAGACCCAGTACTTC.